Reported below is one T cell receptor beta chain. Its antigen is unidentified. The data originate from a study of Graves' ophthalmopathy and Graves' hyperthyroidism. Germline CDR1 is SGHDT and CDR2 is YYEEEE. The CDR3 totals 15 residues. The V end lost 6 bases, the J end lost 3 bases, and 19 bases lay between the germline ends. Study-wide findings and caveats: In blood appeared most of the expanded thyroid clonotypes whose frequency exceeded 0.001. Discriminating ophthalmopathy from stable hyperthyroidism, a 13-signature model attained a sensitivity of under 90% and a specificity of about 83%.

From RNA, the CDR3 regions of TCR beta chains were amplified and sequenced. First-round RT-PCR relied on HTBI primers, and a second-round multiplex PCR came next. One entry per CDR3 protein, called by TCRdb with MiXCR from the multiplex PCR reads. The data show over a million distinct CDR3 sequences, about 36% seen once. Clinical symptoms and serum thyroxine were used for diagnosis; TRAb, thyroid ultrasound and orbital computed tomography were also relied on. This clonotype originated in an adult man with Graves' hyperthyroidism. Sequenced material: peripheral blood or thyroid tissue (not recorded which). The chain is built from TRBV5-6 and TRBJ2-7; a weak D match, TRBD1 (6 bases). The DNA for the CDR3 is TGTGCCAGCACCGGACGTCCATCAGGGGACTACGAGCAGTACTTC. Protein sequence: CASTGRPSGDYEQYF.